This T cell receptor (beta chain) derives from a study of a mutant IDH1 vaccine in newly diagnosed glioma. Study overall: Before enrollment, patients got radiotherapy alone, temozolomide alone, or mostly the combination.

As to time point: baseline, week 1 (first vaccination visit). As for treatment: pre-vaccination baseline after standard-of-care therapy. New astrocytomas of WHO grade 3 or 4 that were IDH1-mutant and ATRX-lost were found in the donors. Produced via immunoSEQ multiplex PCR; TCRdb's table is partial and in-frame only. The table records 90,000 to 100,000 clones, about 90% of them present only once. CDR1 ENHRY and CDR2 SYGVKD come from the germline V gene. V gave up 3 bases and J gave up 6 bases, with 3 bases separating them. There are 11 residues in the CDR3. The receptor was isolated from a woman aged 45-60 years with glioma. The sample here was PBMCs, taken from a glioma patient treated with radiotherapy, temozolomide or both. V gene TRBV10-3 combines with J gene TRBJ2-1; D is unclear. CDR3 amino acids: CAISDINEQFF. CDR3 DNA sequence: TGTGCCATCAGTGATATCAATGAGCAGTTCTTC.